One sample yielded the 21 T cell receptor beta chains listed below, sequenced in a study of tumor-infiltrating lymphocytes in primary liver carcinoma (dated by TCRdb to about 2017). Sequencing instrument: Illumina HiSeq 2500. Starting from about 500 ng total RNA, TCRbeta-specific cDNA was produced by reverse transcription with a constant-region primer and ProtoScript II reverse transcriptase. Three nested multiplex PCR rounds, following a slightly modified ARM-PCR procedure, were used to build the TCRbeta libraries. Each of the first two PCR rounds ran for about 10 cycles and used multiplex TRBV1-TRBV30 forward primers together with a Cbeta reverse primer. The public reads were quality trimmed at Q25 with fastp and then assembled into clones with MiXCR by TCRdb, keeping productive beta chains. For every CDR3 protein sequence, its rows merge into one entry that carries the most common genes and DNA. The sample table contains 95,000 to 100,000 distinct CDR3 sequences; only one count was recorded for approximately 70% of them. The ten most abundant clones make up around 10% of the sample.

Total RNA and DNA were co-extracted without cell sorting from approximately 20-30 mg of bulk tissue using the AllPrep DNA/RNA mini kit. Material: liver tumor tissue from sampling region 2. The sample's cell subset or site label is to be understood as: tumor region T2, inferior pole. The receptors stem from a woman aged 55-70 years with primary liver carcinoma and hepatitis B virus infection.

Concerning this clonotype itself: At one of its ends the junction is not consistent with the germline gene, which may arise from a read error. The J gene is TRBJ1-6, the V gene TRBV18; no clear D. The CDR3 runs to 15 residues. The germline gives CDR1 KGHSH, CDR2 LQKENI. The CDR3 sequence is CASSRTGEGNSRLHF. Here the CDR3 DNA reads TGTGCCAGCTCACGGACCGGAGAGGGTAATTCACGCCTCCACTTT.

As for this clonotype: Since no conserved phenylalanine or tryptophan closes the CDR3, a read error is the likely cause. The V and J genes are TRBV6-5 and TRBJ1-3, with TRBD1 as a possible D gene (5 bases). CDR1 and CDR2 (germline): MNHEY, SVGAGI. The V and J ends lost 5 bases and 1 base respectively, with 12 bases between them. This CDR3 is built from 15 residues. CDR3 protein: CASSRYQGSGNTIYY. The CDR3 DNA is TGTGCCAGCAGTCGCTACCAGGGTTCTGGAAACACCATATATTAT.

This chain's CDR3 is CAITTSGRADTQYF. The CDR3 DNA is TGTGCCATCACGACTAGCGGGAGAGCAGATACGCAGTATTTT. V is TRBV28 and J is TRBJ2-3; TRBD2 aligns across 12 bases. The germline V gene encodes CDR1 MDHEN and CDR2 SYDVKM. After removal of 10 bases from V and 4 bases from J, the junction contained 6 bases not matched to a gene. The CDR3 runs 14 residues.

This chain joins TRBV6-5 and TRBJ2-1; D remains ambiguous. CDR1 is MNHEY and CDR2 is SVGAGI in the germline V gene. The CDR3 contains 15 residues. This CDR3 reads CVCSVLPSAYNEQFF. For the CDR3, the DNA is TGTGTCTGCAGTGTACTACCCTCTGCTTACAATGAGCAGTTCTTC.

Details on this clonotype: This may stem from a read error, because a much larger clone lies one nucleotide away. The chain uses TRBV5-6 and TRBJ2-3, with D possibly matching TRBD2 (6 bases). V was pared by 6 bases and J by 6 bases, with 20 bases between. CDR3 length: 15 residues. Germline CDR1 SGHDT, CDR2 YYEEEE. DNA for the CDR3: TGTGCCAGCACCCAAGCCTTACGGGGGACGGATACGCAGTATTTT. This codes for CASTQALRGTDTQYF.

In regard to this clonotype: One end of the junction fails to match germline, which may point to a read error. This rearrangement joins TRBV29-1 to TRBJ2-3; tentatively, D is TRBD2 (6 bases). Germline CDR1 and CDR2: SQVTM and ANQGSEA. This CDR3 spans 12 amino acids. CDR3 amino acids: CNVSGLGDTQYF. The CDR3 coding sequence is TGCAACGTTAGCGGCCTGGGAGATACGCAGTATTTT.

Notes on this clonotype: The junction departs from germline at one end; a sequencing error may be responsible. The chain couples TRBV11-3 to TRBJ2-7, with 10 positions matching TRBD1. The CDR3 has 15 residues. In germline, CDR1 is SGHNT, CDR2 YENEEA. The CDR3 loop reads CASSTRQGADDERYF. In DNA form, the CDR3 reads TGTGCTAGCAGCACCCGACAGGGGGCGGACGACGAGCGGTACTTC.

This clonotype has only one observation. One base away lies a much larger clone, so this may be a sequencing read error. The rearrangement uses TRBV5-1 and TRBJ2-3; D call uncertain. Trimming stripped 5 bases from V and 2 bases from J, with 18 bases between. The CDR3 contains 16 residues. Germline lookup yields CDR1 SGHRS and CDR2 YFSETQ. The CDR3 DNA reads TGCGCCAGCAGTATTCCATCCCTTATCGACACAGATACGCAGTATTTT. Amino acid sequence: CASSIPSLIDTDTQYF.

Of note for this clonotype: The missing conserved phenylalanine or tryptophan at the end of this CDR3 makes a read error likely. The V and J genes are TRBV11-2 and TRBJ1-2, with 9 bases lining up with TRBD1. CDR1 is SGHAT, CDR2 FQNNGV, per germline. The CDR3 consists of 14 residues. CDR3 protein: CTSSTGGIICDYTI. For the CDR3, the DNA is TGTACCAGCAGCACAGGGGGCATAATCTGTGACTACACCATC.

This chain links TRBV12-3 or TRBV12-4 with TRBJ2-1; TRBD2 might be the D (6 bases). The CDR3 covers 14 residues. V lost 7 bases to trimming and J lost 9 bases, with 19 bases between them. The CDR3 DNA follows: TGTGCCAGCAATTCGACCGGAGGGCTCGGTGAGCAGTTCTTC. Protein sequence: CASNSTGGLGEQFF.

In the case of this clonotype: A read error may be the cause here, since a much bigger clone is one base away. The CDR3 loop is CTSSEAVTGGQPQHF. In nucleotides, the CDR3 is TGTACCAGCAGTGAAGCGGTCACAGGGGGACAGCCCCAGCATTTT. The genes are TRBV6-1 and TRBJ1-5; TRBD1 matches at 8 bases. CDR1 MNHNS and CDR2 SASEGT come from the germline V gene. The length of the CDR3 is 15 residues.

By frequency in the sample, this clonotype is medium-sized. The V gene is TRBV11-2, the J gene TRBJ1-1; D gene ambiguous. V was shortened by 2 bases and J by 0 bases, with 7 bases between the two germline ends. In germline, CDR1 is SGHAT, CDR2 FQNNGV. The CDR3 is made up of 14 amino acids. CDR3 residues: CASSLLGVNTEAFF. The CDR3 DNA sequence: TGTGCCAGCAGCTTACTTGGGGTGAACACTGAAGCTTTCTTT.

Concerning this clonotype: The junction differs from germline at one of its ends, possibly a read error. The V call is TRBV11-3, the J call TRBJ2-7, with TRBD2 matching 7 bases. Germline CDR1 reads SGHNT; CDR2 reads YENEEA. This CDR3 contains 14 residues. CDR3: CVSSLSGREREQYF. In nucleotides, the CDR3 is TGTGTCAGCAGCTTAAGTGGGCGGGAGCGCGAGCAGTACTTC.

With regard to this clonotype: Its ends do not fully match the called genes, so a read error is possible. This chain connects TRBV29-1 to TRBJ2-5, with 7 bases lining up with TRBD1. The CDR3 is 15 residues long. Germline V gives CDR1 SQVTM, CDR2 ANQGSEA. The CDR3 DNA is TGCAGAGTTGAAGGTTCCACAGGGGTAGGAGAGACCCAGTACTTC. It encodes CRVEGSTGVGETQYF.

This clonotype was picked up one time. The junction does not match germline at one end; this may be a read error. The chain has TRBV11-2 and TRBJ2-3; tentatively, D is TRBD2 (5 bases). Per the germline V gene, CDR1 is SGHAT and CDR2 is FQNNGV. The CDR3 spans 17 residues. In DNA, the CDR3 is TGTGTCATCAGCTTAGCAATGGGGAGAAGGAGCACAGATACACAGTATTTT. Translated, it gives CVISLAMGRRSTDTQYF.

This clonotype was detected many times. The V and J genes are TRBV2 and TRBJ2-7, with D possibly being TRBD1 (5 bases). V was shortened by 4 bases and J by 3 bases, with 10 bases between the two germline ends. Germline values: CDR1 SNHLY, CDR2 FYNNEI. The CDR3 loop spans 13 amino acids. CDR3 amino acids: CASSVTGYYEQYF. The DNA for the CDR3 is TGTGCCAGCAGTGTCACAGGCTACTACGAGCAGTACTTC.

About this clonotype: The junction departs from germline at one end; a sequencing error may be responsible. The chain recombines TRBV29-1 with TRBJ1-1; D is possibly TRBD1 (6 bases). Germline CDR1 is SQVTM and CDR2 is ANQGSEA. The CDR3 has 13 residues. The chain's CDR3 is CSVKEGDDTEAFF. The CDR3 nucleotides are TGTAGCGTCAAAGAGGGGGACGACACTGAAGCTTTCTTT.

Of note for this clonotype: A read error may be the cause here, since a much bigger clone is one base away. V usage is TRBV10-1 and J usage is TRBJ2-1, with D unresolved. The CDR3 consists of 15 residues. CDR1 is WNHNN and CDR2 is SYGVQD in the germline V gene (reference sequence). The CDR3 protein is CASSETSGRYNGQFF. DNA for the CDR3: TGCGCCAGCAGTGAGACGTCCGGGCGATACAATGGGCAGTTCTTC.

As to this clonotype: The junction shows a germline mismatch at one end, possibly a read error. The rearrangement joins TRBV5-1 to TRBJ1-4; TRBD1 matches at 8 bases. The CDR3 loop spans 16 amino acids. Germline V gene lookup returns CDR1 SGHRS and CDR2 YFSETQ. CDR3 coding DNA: TGCGCCAGCAGCTTGAGTGGCGGACAGGGAGCTGGAAAACTGATTTTT. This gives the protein CASSLSGGQGAGKLIF.

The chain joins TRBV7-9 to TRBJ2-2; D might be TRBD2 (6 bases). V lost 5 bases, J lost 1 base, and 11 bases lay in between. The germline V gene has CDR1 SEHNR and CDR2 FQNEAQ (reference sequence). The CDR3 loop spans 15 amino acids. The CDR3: CASSPFGGNTGELFF. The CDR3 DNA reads TGTGCCAGCAGCCCTTTCGGGGGGAACACCGGGGAGCTGTTTTTT.

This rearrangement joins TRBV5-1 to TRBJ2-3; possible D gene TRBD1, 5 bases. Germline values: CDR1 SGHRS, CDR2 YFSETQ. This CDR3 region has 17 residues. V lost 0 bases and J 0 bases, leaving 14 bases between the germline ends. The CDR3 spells CASSLVTDTTSTDTQYF. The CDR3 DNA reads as TGCGCCAGCAGCTTGGTAACGGACACCACTAGCACAGATACGCAGTATTTT.